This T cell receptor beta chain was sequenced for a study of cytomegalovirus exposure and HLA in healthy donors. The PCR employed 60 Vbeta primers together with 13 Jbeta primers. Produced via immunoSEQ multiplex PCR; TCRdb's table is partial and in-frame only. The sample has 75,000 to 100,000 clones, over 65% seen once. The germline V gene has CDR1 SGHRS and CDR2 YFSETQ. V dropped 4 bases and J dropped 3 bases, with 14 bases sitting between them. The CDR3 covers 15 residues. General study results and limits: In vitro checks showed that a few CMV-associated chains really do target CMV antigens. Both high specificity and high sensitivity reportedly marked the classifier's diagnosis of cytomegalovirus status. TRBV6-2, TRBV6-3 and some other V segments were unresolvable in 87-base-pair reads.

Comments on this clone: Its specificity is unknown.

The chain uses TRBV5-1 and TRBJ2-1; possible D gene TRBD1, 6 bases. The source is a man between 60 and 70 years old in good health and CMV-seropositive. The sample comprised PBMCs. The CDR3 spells CASSPGQTFYNEQFF. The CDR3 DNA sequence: TGCGCCAGCAGCCCCGGACAGACCTTCTACAATGAGCAGTTCTTC.